The 16 T cell receptor beta chains presented below share a single source sample, sequenced in a study of T-cell reconstitution after alpha-beta-depleted transplantation in children (dated by TCRdb to 2016 to 2017). Libraries were built with PCR. TCRdb shows the sequencer as Illumina HiSeq 2500. TCR library preparation used molecular barcoding, with unique molecular identifiers applied to normalize quantification of the TCRbeta repertoire. The public reads were reprocessed in TCRdb via fastp at Q25 and MiXCR, keeping in-frame beta chains. Rows merge per CDR3 protein into single entries with the most common DNA and genes. A total of a few hundred thousand distinct CDR3 sequences appear in this sample, approximately 23% of them only once. The ten largest clones represent approximately 11% of the sample. The treatment or condition label corresponds to: allogeneic hematopoietic cell transplantation with graft depleted of TCRalphabeta T cells and CD19 B cells.

Sequencing was performed on PBMCs, mostly from graft donor cells, taken 180 days after TCRalphabeta/CD19-depleted stem cell transplant. These receptors all stem from a male patient younger than 18 who had a stem cell transplant for acute lymphoblastic leukemia, so the T cells may come from the graft donor.

This clonotype was seen a handful of times. The V call is TRBV20-1, the J call TRBJ1-5, with D perhaps TRBD1 (6 bases). Trimming cost V 5 bases and J 3 bases, with 14 bases left between them. Germline V gene data show CDR1 as DFQATT and CDR2 as SNEGSKA (reference sequence). The CDR3 covers 14 residues. The CDR3 sequence: CSAGPGVPNQPQHF. The CDR3 DNA reads TGCAGTGCTGGGCCAGGGGTCCCCAATCAGCCCCAGCATTTT.

There are many counts of this clonotype. The chain is built from TRBV4-1 and TRBJ1-1, with D possibly being TRBD1 (5 bases). The germline V gene has CDR1 MGHRA and CDR2 YSYEKL. The CDR3 is made up of 16 amino acids. The ends were cut back, 1 base at V and 4 bases at J, with 16 bases in the middle. CDR3 in amino acids: CASSQVGRGRGTEAFF. DNA for the CDR3: TGCGCCAGCAGCCAAGTGGGCCGGGGGAGAGGCACTGAAGCTTTCTTT.

The table lists this clonotype with a few counts. This chain joins TRBV3-1 and TRBJ2-2; TRBD2 matches 10 bases. The junction had 9 bases not matched to a gene; V was cut back by 2 bases and J by 6 bases. CDR3 length: 17 residues. Germline lookup yields CDR1 LGHDT and CDR2 YNNKEL (reference sequence). CDR3 sequence reads: CASSQPIAGGTAGELFF. In DNA form, the CDR3 reads TGTGCCAGCAGCCAACCTATAGCGGGAGGCACTGCCGGGGAGCTGTTTTTT.

With regard to this clonotype: This sequence may be a read error, since a much larger clone differs from it by one base. This chain joins TRBV10-3 and TRBJ2-7, with D perhaps TRBD2 (6 bases). The V gene's germline CDR1 is ENHRY and CDR2 SYGVKD. The CDR3 consists of 13 residues. CDR3 in amino acids: CAISPGVTYEKYF. Here the CDR3 DNA reads TGTGCCATCAGTCCGGGAGTTACGTACGAGAAGTACTTC.

The table lists this clonotype with a few counts. The rearrangement links TRBV5-1 to TRBJ2-5; D not resolved. CDR1 SGHRS and CDR2 YFSETQ come from the germline V gene. The CDR3 is 13 residues long. The germline V and J ends were trimmed by 2 bases and 2 bases, with 7 bases remaining between them. The CDR3 coding sequence is TGCGCCAGCAGCTTCCAGGAACAAGAGACCCAGTACTTC. Protein: CASSFQEQETQYF.

This clonotype was seen only a few times. CDR3 sequence: CASSDNRLDMNTEAFF. DNA of the CDR3: TGTGCCAGCAGCGACAACCGCTTGGACATGAACACTGAAGCTTTCTTT. The V gene is TRBV9, the J gene TRBJ1-1; D is perhaps TRBD1 (5 bases). The CDR3 runs 16 residues. CDR1 SGDLS and CDR2 YYNGEE come from the germline V gene. V lost 3 bases and J lost 0, with 15 bases in between.

In this sample, this clonotype turned up a few times. The chain joins TRBV9 to TRBJ2-2; TRBD2 might be the D (6 bases). From germline, CDR1 is SGDLS and CDR2 YYNGEE. The CDR3 is 15 residues long. The V and J ends lost 4 bases and 4 bases respectively, with 14 bases between them. CDR3 in DNA: TGTGCCAGCAGCCCACAAGGAGGGGCCACCGGGGAGCTGTTTTTT. Translated: CASSPQGGATGELFF.

This rearrangement joins TRBV5-1 to TRBJ1-6; 9 nucleotides match TRBD1. CDR1 and CDR2 from the germline V gene are SGHRS and YFSETQ. This CDR3 spans 15 amino acids. Trimming removed 4 bases from V and 5 bases from J; junction bases left unmatched: 4. The CDR3 nucleotides read TGCGCCAGCAGCCCCGGGGACAGGGATAATTCACCCCTCCACTTT. This sequence encodes CASSPGDRDNSPLHF.

The rearrangement joins TRBV5-6 to TRBJ2-2; a weak D match, TRBD2 (6 bases). The germline V gene has CDR1 SGHDT and CDR2 YYEEEE. The CDR3 length is 18 residues. Trimming left V 4 bases short and J 3 bases short, with 22 bases between. CDR3 nucleotide sequence: TGTGCCAGCAGCCATGGGCGGGGAAAGCCCCCCTACACCGGGGAGCTGTTTTTT. This translates into CASSHGRGKPPYTGELFF.

The chain links TRBV11-2 to TRBJ2-7, with a weak D call TRBD1 (5 bases). This CDR3 has 17 residues. V lost 2 bases and J lost 3, with 20 bases in between. Germline V gene lookup returns CDR1 SGHAT and CDR2 FQNNGV. This chain's CDR3 is CASSLRGQLQGDYEQYF. In DNA form, the CDR3 reads TGTGCCAGCAGCTTAAGGGGCCAGCTTCAAGGAGACTACGAGCAGTACTTC.

The J gene is TRBJ2-1, the V gene TRBV9; 9 bases agree with TRBD1. The CDR3 extends over 13 amino acids. V gave up 6 bases and J gave up 8 bases; unmatched junction bases: 6. Germline V gene sequence: CDR1 SGDLS, CDR2 YYNGEE. The CDR3 region is CASKGTGFDEQFF. The CDR3 nucleotides are TGTGCCAGCAAGGGGACAGGGTTCGATGAGCAGTTCTTC.

In this sample, this clonotype turned up many times. The chain carries TRBV11-1 and TRBJ2-1; D is perhaps TRBD1 or TRBD2 (5 bases each). This CDR3 has 14 residues. The germline CDR1 and CDR2 sequences are SGHAT and FQDESV (reference sequence). Trimming cost V 1 base and J 3 bases, with 7 bases left between them. The DNA for the CDR3 is TGTGCCAGCAGCTTAGGGGGGTACTACAATGAGCAGTTCTTC. Protein: CASSLGGYYNEQFF.

This clonotype has just a few counts. V and J are TRBV7-8 and TRBJ2-1, with 8 positions matching TRBD2. Germline V lookup: CDR1 SGHVS, CDR2 FQNEAQ. This CDR3 region has 17 residues. Unmatched junction bases numbered 8, after V lost 0 bases and J lost 4 bases. The DNA for the CDR3 is TGTGCCAGCAGCTTAGCCCCGGGACTAGACTATTACAATGAGCAGTTCTTC. Protein: CASSLAPGLDYYNEQFF. Together with reference TRBV7-8 and TRBJ2-1, the CDR3 gives the full variable domain: GAGVSQSPRYKVAKRGQDVALRCDPISGHVSLFWYQQALGQGPEFLTYFQNEAQLDKSGLPSDRFFAERPEGSVSTLKIQRTQQEDSAVYLCASSLAPGLDYYNEQFFGPGTRLTVL.

The chain employs TRBV13 and TRBJ2-5; the D is unclear. CDR1 PRHDT and CDR2 FYEKMQ come from the germline V gene (reference sequence). V was clipped by 1 base and J by 7 bases, with 16 bases between them. CDR3 length: 15 residues. CDR3 nucleotides: TGTGCCAGCAGCTTAGACGTAGGCGCGGCCGGGACCCAGTACTTC. Its translation: CASSLDVGAAGTQYF. Variable domain in full (rest from reference TRBV13 and TRBJ2-5): AAGVIQSPRHLIKEKRETATLKCYPIPRHDTVYWYQQGPGQDPQFLISFYEKMQSDKGSIPDRFSAQQFSDYHSELNMSSLELGDSALYFCASSLDVGAAGTQYFGPGTRLLVL.

V gene TRBV7-6 combines with J gene TRBJ2-7; D is ambiguous. Germline V gene sequence: CDR1 SGHVS, CDR2 FNYEAQ. V was cut by 1 base and J by 2 bases, with 9 bases left in between. CDR3 size: 14 residues. The CDR3 sequence: CASSLGPDPYEQYF. DNA of the CDR3: TGTGCCAGCAGCTTAGGACCCGACCCCTACGAGCAGTACTTC.

V and J are TRBV20-1 and TRBJ1-5; possible D gene TRBD1, 6 bases. Germline V gene data show CDR1 as DFQATT and CDR2 as SNEGSKA (reference sequence). The V end was cut by 5 bases, the J end by 2 bases, with 16 bases between. The CDR3 loop spans 15 amino acids. CDR3 bases: TGCAGTGCTGTACAGGGAGGGTTGGGCAATCAGCCCCAGCATTTT. Encoded protein: CSAVQGGLGNQPQHF.